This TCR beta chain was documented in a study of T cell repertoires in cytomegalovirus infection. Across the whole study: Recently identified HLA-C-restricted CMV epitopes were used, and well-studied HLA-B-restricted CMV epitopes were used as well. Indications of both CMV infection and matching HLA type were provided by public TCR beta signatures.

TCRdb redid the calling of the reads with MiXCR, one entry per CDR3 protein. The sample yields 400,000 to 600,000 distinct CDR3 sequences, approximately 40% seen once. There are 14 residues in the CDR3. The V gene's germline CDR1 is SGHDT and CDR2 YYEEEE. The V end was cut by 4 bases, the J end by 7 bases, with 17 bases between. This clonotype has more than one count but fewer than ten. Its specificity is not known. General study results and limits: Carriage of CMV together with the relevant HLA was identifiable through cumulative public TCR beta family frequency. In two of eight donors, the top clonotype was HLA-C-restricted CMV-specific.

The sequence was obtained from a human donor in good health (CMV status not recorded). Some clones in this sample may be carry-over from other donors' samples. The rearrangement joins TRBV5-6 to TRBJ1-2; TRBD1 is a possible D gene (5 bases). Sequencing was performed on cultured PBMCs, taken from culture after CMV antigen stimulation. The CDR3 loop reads CASSMGPQEGGYTF. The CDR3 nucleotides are TGTGCCAGCAGCATGGGACCGCAAGAGGGTGGCTACACCTTC.